Following are 23 T cell receptor beta chains from one sample sequenced in a study of shared clonotypes between healthy human individuals. CD45RO-negative, CCR7-selected cells formed the naive CD8 fraction, which excluded terminally differentiated effector memory CD45RA+ cells. The table came from immunoSEQ multiplex PCR; TCRdb's copy has only in-frame clones and leaves some out. Altogether 800,000 to 950,000 clones are present, about 96% being singletons, with the ten largest covering roughly 0.23%. Material: naive CD8+ T cells sorted from blood. These TCRs come from a man aged 25-45 years in good health.

This chain uses TRBV27 with TRBJ2-7; D is perhaps TRBD1 (6 bases). V was pared by 2 bases and J by 3 bases, with 11 bases between. Germline V gene sequence: CDR1 MNHEY, CDR2 SMNVEV (reference sequence). The CDR3 extends over 14 amino acids. The CDR3 reads CASSLRSRGYEQYF. The DNA of the CDR3 is TGTGCCAGCAGTTTAAGGAGCAGGGGCTACGAGCAGTACTTC.

The chain employs TRBV19 and TRBJ2-3; 10 bases match TRBD1. Trimming removed 4 bases from V and 6 bases from J; junction bases left unmatched: 7. This CDR3 spans 15 amino acids. Germline lookup yields CDR1 LNHDA and CDR2 SQIVND (reference sequence). The DNA of the CDR3 is TGTGCCAGTAGTACAATGGACAGGGGGATGGATACGCAGTATTTT. As protein: CASSTMDRGMDTQYF.

V and J are TRBV15 and TRBJ2-1, with a possible D match to TRBD2 (6 bases). The CDR3 runs to 16 residues. The V end lost 2 bases, the J end lost 4 bases, and 15 bases lay between the germline ends. Germline CDR1 reads LNHNV; CDR2 reads YYDKDF (reference sequence). The CDR3 DNA sequence: TGTGCCACCAGCAGACAGCGGGCGGTGTCTTACAATGAGCAGTTCTTC. Translation gives CATSRQRAVSYNEQFF.

The rearrangement links TRBV19 to TRBJ2-2; 10 positions agree with TRBD2. Losses at the gene ends were 4 bases for V and 6 bases for J; bases not matched to a gene: 20. The CDR3 spans 20 residues. Per germline, CDR1 LNHDA and CDR2 SQIVND (reference sequence). CDR3 DNA sequence: TGTGCCAGTAGTACCCATTGGGCAGGTCGCCTAGCGGGAGAGGCCGGGGAGCTGTTTTTT. It translates to CASSTHWAGRLAGEAGELFF.

The chain uses TRBV2 and TRBJ2-3, with D possibly TRBD2 on 6 matching bases. The CDR3 runs to 17 residues. Trimming took off 3 bases at V and 0 bases at J, with 16 bases between the two ends. The germline CDR1 and CDR2 sequences are SNHLY and FYNNEI. The CDR3 protein is CASSEQTSTSSTDTQYF. The CDR3 coding sequence is TGTGCCAGCAGTGAGCAGACTAGTACCTCTAGCACAGATACGCAGTATTTT. Using reference TRBV2 and TRBJ2-3 for the parts outside the CDR3, the full variable domain is EPEVTQTPSHQVTQMGQEVILRCVPISNHLYFYWYRQILGQKVEFLVSFYNNEISEKSEIFDDQFSVERPDGSNFTLKIRSTKLEDSAMYFCASSEQTSTSSTDTQYFGPGTRLTVL.

This clone was found once. The chain joins TRBV29-1 to TRBJ2-1; unclear D gene. There are 11 residues in the CDR3. Germline CDR1 SQVTM, CDR2 ANQGSEA. Trimming stripped 7 bases from V and 8 bases from J, with 12 bases between. The chain's CDR3 is CSARPRDEQFF. The CDR3 DNA reads as TGCAGCGCCCGGCCTAGGGATGAGCAGTTCTTC.

CDR3 loop: CASSLVGEGTAYYEQYF. The CDR3 DNA sequence: TGTGCCAGCAGCTTAGTGGGGGAGGGGACAGCTTACTACGAGCAGTACTTC. This chain uses TRBV7-9 with TRBJ2-7; tentatively, D is TRBD1 or TRBD2 (7 bases each). Germline V gene data show CDR1 as SEHNR and CDR2 as FQNEAQ (reference sequence). Trimming took 1 base from V and 3 from J, leaving 19 bases between them. This CDR3 is 17 amino acids long.

As for this clone: This CDR3 is also generated by other DNA sequences in the sample. This sequence joins TRBV7-9 and TRBJ1-1; D is unresolved. V lost 3 bases and J 1 base, leaving 6 bases between the germline ends. The germline V gene has CDR1 SEHNR and CDR2 FQNEAQ (reference sequence). CDR3 length: 13 amino acids. DNA for the CDR3: TGTGCCAGCAGCTTTCCGGGGAACACTGAAGCTTTCTTT. It is translated as CASSFPGNTEAFF.

The count of this clone is one. The chain combines TRBV11-2 with TRBJ2-7, with 12 bases matching TRBD2. This CDR3 has 16 amino acids. Looked up from germline, CDR1 is SGHAT and CDR2 is FQNNGV. J gave up 0 bases and V 5 bases, and 5 bases lay outside the gene matches. The chain's CDR3 is CASSPTSGSISYEQYF. CDR3 sequence (DNA): TGTGCCAGCAGCCCGACTAGCGGGAGTATCTCCTACGAGCAGTACTTC.

Points on this clone: At the DNA level, this CDR3 is encoded by other sequences in the same sample as well. This chain connects TRBV2 to TRBJ2-7; a weak D match, TRBD2 (5 bases). The germline V and J ends were trimmed by 8 bases and 4 bases, with 6 bases remaining between them. Looked up from germline, CDR1 is SNHLY and CDR2 is FYNNEI. The CDR3 contains 10 residues. CDR3 bases: TGTGCCAGCTCGGGATACGAGCAGTACTTC. This codes for CASSGYEQYF.

The chain carries TRBV6-5 and TRBJ2-5; no reliable D call. Between the trimmed V and J ends, which lost 10 bases and 1 base, there was a span of 4 bases. CDR1 is MNHEY, CDR2 SVGAGI, per germline. This CDR3 spans 10 amino acids. The CDR3 protein is CATGQETQYF. CDR3 DNA: TGTGCCACCGGCCAAGAGACCCAGTACTTC.

CDR3 sequence reads: CASSLGLAGSYNEQFF. The CDR3 nucleotides are TGTGCCAGCTCCCTCGGACTAGCGGGGTCGTACAATGAGCAGTTCTTC. The chain links TRBV18 to TRBJ2-1; 12 bases map to TRBD2. Losses at the gene ends were 6 bases for V and 4 bases for J; bases not matched to a gene: 7. The CDR3 has 16 amino acids. In germline, CDR1 is KGHSH, CDR2 LQKENI.

The chain employs TRBV9 and TRBJ2-1, with TRBD2 as a possible D gene (5 bases). The germline CDR1 and CDR2 sequences are SGDLS and YYNGEE. There are 14 residues in the CDR3. The V gene lost 4 bases and the J gene lost 7 bases, with 15 bases spanning the gap. The CDR3 nucleotides read TGTGCCAGCAGCCCCCCACTTCGACTAAATGAGCAGTTCTTC. This sequence encodes CASSPPLRLNEQFF.

The gene calls are TRBV6-1 and TRBJ2-3; 8 nucleotides agree with TRBD2. The CDR3 is made up of 16 amino acids. V shed 1 base and J 2 bases; nucleotides not matched to a gene: 5. Germline V gene sequence: CDR1 MNHNS, CDR2 SASEGT. The CDR3 bases are TGTGCCAGCAGTGAAGGGACTAGCCGATACACAGATACGCAGTATTTT. Protein product: CASSEGTSRYTDTQYF.

About this clone: Germline and junction disagree at one end, which may indicate a read error. The J gene is TRBJ1-5, the V gene TRBV6-1, with a tentative D call TRBD1 (5 bases). The CDR3 covers 11 residues. Germline CDR1 reads MNHNS; CDR2 reads SASEGT. CDR3 in DNA: TGTGCCAGCAGTGATGCCAGGGCGAGGTTGTTT. Translation: CASSDARARLF.

The V and J genes are TRBV7-9 and TRBJ2-7; tentatively, D is TRBD1 (5 bases). Trimming took 5 bases from V and 2 from J, leaving 7 bases between them. The CDR3 covers 12 residues. CDR1 and CDR2 from the germline V gene are SEHNR and FQNEAQ (reference sequence). This CDR3 is CASSETAYEQYF. CDR3 nucleotide sequence: TGTGCCAGCAGCGAGACAGCCTACGAGCAGTACTTC. Variable domain in full (rest from reference TRBV7-9 and TRBJ2-7): DTGVSQNPRHKITKRGQNVTFRCDPISEHNRLYWYRQTLGQGPEFLTYFQNEAQLEKSRLLSDRFSAERPKGSFSTLEIQRTEQGDSAMYLCASSETAYEQYFGPGTRLTVT.

The rearrangement joins TRBV4-3 to TRBJ2-7; D is ambiguous. This CDR3 region has 17 residues. Between the trimmed V and J ends, which lost 0 bases and 1 base, there was a span of 16 bases. The V gene's germline CDR1 is LGHNA and CDR2 YSLEER. The CDR3 loop reads CASSQDFANPSSYEQYF. DNA for the CDR3: TGCGCCAGCAGCCAAGACTTTGCTAACCCCTCTTCCTACGAGCAGTACTTC.

To note about this clone: Other DNA sequences in this sample translate to the same CDR3. Here the CDR3 reads CASSLEGQSYEQYF. The CDR3 bases are TGTGCCAGCAGCTTAGAGGGGCAGAGTTACGAGCAGTACTTC. This chain uses TRBV7-9 with TRBJ2-7; a possible D gene is TRBD1 (5 bases). Trimming left V 1 base short and J 4 bases short, with 11 bases between. Looked up from germline, CDR1 is SEHNR and CDR2 is FQNEAQ (reference sequence). The CDR3 sequence is 14 residues long.

The genes are TRBV7-9 and TRBJ2-7; D is possibly TRBD2 (5 bases). Germline-derived CDR1 and CDR2 are SEHNR and FQNEAQ (reference sequence). The CDR3 is 15 amino acids. V was trimmed by 4 bases and J by 4 bases, leaving 17 bases between them. The CDR3 here is CASSYPRVGLYEQYF. The DNA of the CDR3 is TGTGCCAGCAGCTATCCTCGGGTCGGACTTTACGAGCAGTACTTC.

The chain links TRBV18 to TRBJ2-5, with 8 positions matching TRBD1. V dropped 0 bases and J dropped 7; count of bases not matched to a gene: 4. The CDR3 length is 14 residues. Germline CDR1 and CDR2: KGHSH and LQKENI. The CDR3 is CASSPPGQGVTQYF. The CDR3 DNA is TGTGCCAGCTCACCACCAGGACAGGGTGTGACCCAGTACTTC.

The chain uses TRBV5-4 and TRBJ2-7; D ambiguous. The CDR3 totals 15 residues. Germline V lookup: CDR1 SGHNT, CDR2 YYREEE (reference sequence). Trimming pared 1 base from V and 0 bases from J, leaving 11 bases between. The CDR3 loop reads CASSLRSDISYEQYF. The CDR3 DNA sequence: TGTGCCAGCAGCTTGCGAAGCGATATCTCCTACGAGCAGTACTTC.

A single count supports this clone. The chain has TRBV5-1 and TRBJ1-2; D perhaps matches TRBD1 (5 bases). Trimming removed 0 bases at V and 4 bases at J, with 22 bases between. The CDR3 is 18 amino acids. CDR1 is SGHRS and CDR2 is YFSETQ in the germline V gene. CDR3 bases: TGCGCCAGCAGCTTGGAGATCCTCAGCGGGGCAGTCGGCTATGGCTACACCTTC. Its translation: CASSLEILSGAVGYGYTF.

The chain couples TRBV29-1 to TRBJ2-1, with TRBD1 as a possible D gene (6 bases). The CDR3 covers 15 residues. Trimming left V 4 bases short and J 4 bases short, with 17 bases between. The germline V gene has CDR1 SQVTM and CDR2 ANQGSEA. The DNA of the CDR3 is TGCAGCGTTGCCCGTTCGACAGGAACATACAATGAGCAGTTCTTC. This translates into CSVARSTGTYNEQFF.